This TCR beta chain comes out of a study of T-cell memory formation after mild COVID-19 (dated by TCRdb to the early 2020s). Study-wide context: Most TCR sequence clusters were specific to one of the two donors. Two young, previously healthy adult volunteers, one female and one male, were included in the cohort. In a couple of donors, T-cell clones that expanded and contracted after mild COVID-19 were tracked by sequencing TCRalpha and TCRbeta repertoires over time. Overall study results and their limits: The detection of some responding clones in pre-infection memory suggests that pre-existing cross-reactive memory T cells joined the SARS-CoV-2 response. Only two mild cases were covered in the study, and larger cohorts including severe cases with pre-infection samples were considered necessary. Clones contracting from day 15 to 85 had balanced CD4/CD8 phenotypes, while a second wave expanding from day 15 to 37 was biased towards CD4+. The second-wave clones that peaked on day 37 were not confirmed to be SARS-CoV-2 specific. Contracting CD4+ clones were found mainly in CM and EM memory subsets, while CD8+ clones were enriched in EMRA.

Ficoll-Paque density gradient centrifugation was used to isolate PBMCs. A note on this clonotype: Its antigen is still unknown. No much larger clone is present one base from it, and per-base qualities are unavailable.

The sequencing machine was an Illumina NovaSeq 6000. Using 5'RACE with constant-segment primers, TCRalpha and TCRbeta cDNA libraries were constructed, with sample barcodes and unique molecular identifiers added in the process. RNA was extracted from every sample with Trizol reagent. The libraries were amplified in two PCR steps, and the second step added a second sample barcode and Illumina TruSeq adapters. Sequencing of the libraries was done on an Illumina NovaSeq, producing 2 x 150 bp paired-end reads. The paper's data handling went like this. Reads were demultiplexed and collapsed into UMI-guided consensus sequences with migec v1.2.7. Using mixcr v2.1.11, the UMI consensuses were aligned to TRA and TRB V and J templates and assembled into clonotypes. Clonotypes were classified as expanded or contracted when called significant by both edgeR and NoisET, with noise models trained on biological replicates. edgeR calls used a false discovery rate-adjusted p below 0.01 and a log2 fold-change threshold of 1. PCA with hierarchical clustering of max-normalized trajectories of the 1000 most abundant clonotypes was used as exploratory dynamics analysis. The CD4 or CD8 phenotype of responding clones was assigned using the separately sequenced CD4+ and CD8+ repertoires. Starting from the raw public reads, TCRdb applied fastp trimming at Q25, assembled clones with MiXCR and retained in-frame beta chains. Each CDR3 protein gets just one entry, which takes the most common genes and DNA from the rows behind it. The V and J calls follow TCRdb's processing rather than the paper's. This sample holds around 140,000 distinct CDR3 sequences; approximately 25% were observed only once. The biggest ten clones account for 24% of the sample.

Specimen: PBMCs or a T cell subset sorted from them (not recorded which). The source is an adult woman who had mild COVID-19 (a few samples of this study predate the infection). The sample titles of this study are shuffled in the database, so cell type and time point are left out; the donor was told from shared clones.

For the CDR3, the sequence is CAITGTGRGNYGYTF. The DNA is as follows: TGTGCCATCACAGGGACAGGCCGGGGTAACTATGGCTACACCTTC. The rearranged segments are TRBV10-3 and TRBJ1-2; a stretch of 8 junction bases matches TRBD1. The junction shows trimming of 7 bases on V and 1 base on J, and the gene matches do not reach 8 bases of it. Reading from cysteine to phenylalanine, the CDR3 counts 15 amino acids. Only the CDR3 region is kept as DNA, spanning 45 bases read in frame from base 1. CDR1 and CDR2 are drawn from the germline V gene: ENHRY, SYGVKD.